The 20 T cell receptor beta chains in this list originate from one sample, sequenced in a study of beta chain features in type 1 diabetes. Study-level points and caveats: In all four CD4+ subsets, TCRB CDR3 length was significantly, moderately reduced in type 1 diabetes.

Of the isolated RNA, all was reverse transcribed, and so the sequenced material was expressed TCRB transcripts. The table came from immunoSEQ multiplex PCR; TCRdb's copy has only in-frame clones and leaves some out. The sample has about 660,000 clones, over 13% seen once. For these receptors, no antigen is known. Sequences were obtained from naive CD4+ T cells from blood. These TCRs come from a young man with type 1 diabetes.

This CDR3 is CASSLRTGMSSYEQYF. In DNA form, the CDR3 reads TGTGCCAGTAGTCTCCGGACAGGTATGAGCTCCTACGAGCAGTACTTC. The rearrangement links TRBV19 to TRBJ2-7; 7 bases match TRBD1. There are 16 residues in the CDR3. Trimming removed 5 bases from V and 0 bases from J; junction bases left unmatched: 10. Germline V CDR1 and CDR2: LNHDA, SQIVND (reference sequence). The whole variable domain, remainder taken from reference TRBV19 and TRBJ2-7, is DGGITQSPKYLFRKEGQNVTLSCEQNLNHDAMYWYRQDPGQGLRLIYYSQIVNDFQKGDIAEGYSVSREKKESFPLTVTSAQKNPTAFYLCASSLRTGMSSYEQYFGPGTRLTVT.

This clone was counted a few times. The genes are TRBV29-1 and TRBJ2-1; 8 bases line up with TRBD2. This CDR3 is 15 amino acids long. Germline CDR1 is SQVTM and CDR2 is ANQGSEA. The ends lost 5 bases at V and 3 bases at J; junction bases unmatched: 9. Here the CDR3 reads CSVLGREGDYNEQFF. CDR3 bases: TGCAGCGTTCTAGGACGGGAGGGCGACTACAATGAGCAGTTCTTC.

This chain uses TRBV15 with TRBJ2-3; a possible D gene is TRBD2 (6 bases). The V gene's germline CDR1 is LNHNV and CDR2 YYDKDF (reference sequence). The CDR3 extends over 17 amino acids. V lost 3 bases, J lost 4 bases, and 20 bases lay in between. The CDR3: CATSSFVADRIADTQYF. The DNA of the CDR3 is TGTGCCACCAGCAGTTTCGTAGCGGACCGCATAGCAGATACGCAGTATTTT.

The V gene is TRBV11-2, the J gene TRBJ1-2; D not resolved. The CDR3 has 15 amino acids. Germline V CDR1 and CDR2: SGHAT, FQNNGV. V shed 0 bases and J shed 6 bases, with 14 bases lying between them. The CDR3 reads CASSLDYRTDDGYTF. In DNA form, the CDR3 reads TGTGCCAGCAGCTTAGATTACCGGACTGATGATGGCTACACCTTC. Based on the CDR3 plus reference TRBV11-2 and TRBJ1-2, the full variable domain is EAGVAQSPRYKIIEKRQSVAFWCNPISGHATLYWYQQILGQGPKLLIQFQNNGVVDDSQLPKDRFSAERLKGVDSTLKIQPAKLEDSAVYLCASSLDYRTDDGYTFGSGTRLTVV.

The rearrangement joins TRBV27 to TRBJ1-5; possible D gene TRBD1, 6 bases. The CDR3 spans 14 residues. V was trimmed by 6 bases and J by 9 bases, leaving 18 bases between them. Germline CDR1 MNHEY, CDR2 SMNVEV (reference sequence). CDR3 sequence reads: CASRLAGAAVPQHF. CDR3 in DNA: TGTGCCAGCAGACTGGCAGGGGCGGCTGTGCCCCAGCATTTT.

V and J are TRBV4-2 and TRBJ2-5; 9 nucleotides line up with TRBD2. V lost 4 bases, J lost 4 bases, and 16 bases stayed unmatched. From germline, CDR1 is LGHNA and CDR2 YNFKEQ. The CDR3 spans 18 residues. CDR3 sequence: CASSLLAAGGPSGETQYF. CDR3 bases: TGTGCCAGCAGCCTCCTCGCGGCGGGAGGGCCCAGTGGAGAGACCCAGTACTTC.

The chain employs TRBV28 and TRBJ2-7, with TRBD1 identical over 8 bases. Germline V gene lookup returns CDR1 MDHEN and CDR2 SYDVKM. The trim removed 5 bases at V and 3 bases at J, leaving 12 bases unmatched. There are 16 residues in the CDR3. This CDR3 reads CASSQSGQGAYYEQYF. The DNA for the CDR3 is TGTGCCAGCAGTCAATCCGGACAGGGAGCCTACTACGAGCAGTACTTC.

This clone was counted only a few times. J is TRBJ1-1 and V is TRBV30; 8 bases match TRBD1. The CDR3 extends over 14 amino acids. V was clipped by 5 bases and J by 1 base; unmatched bases: 6. Germline-derived CDR1 and CDR2 are GTSNPN and SVGIG (reference sequence). CDR3 coding DNA: TGTGCCTGGGTATTGCAGGGGGCGAACACTGAAGCTTTCTTT. Translated: CAWVLQGANTEAFF.

V and J are TRBV5-4 and TRBJ2-2; 9 bases map to TRBD1. Germline lookup yields CDR1 SGHNT and CDR2 YYREEE (reference sequence). The CDR3 runs 15 residues. Unmatched junction bases numbered 7, after V lost 4 bases and J lost 6 bases. As DNA, the CDR3 is TGTGCCAGCAGCCCCGGGACAGGGATACCCGGGGAGCTGTTTTTT. This gives the protein CASSPGTGIPGELFF.

This clone was seen a few times. This rearrangement joins TRBV7-9 to TRBJ1-1; D is unresolved. The CDR3 loop spans 17 amino acids. CDR1 is SEHNR and CDR2 is FQNEAQ in the germline V gene (reference sequence). Trimming took 0 bases from V and 0 from J, leaving 14 bases between them. For the CDR3, the DNA is TGTGCCAGCAGCTTAGCGCGGAGAGGGATCATGAACACTGAAGCTTTCTTT. It specifies CASSLARRGIMNTEAFF.

V usage is TRBV19 and J usage is TRBJ1-1; 8 bases are shared with TRBD1. The germline V gene has CDR1 LNHDA and CDR2 SQIVND (reference sequence). This CDR3 comprises 15 residues. The junction had 5 bases not matched to a gene; V was cut back by 5 bases and J by 0 bases. The CDR3 loop is CASSVDRAMNTEAFF. CDR3 DNA sequence: TGTGCCAGTAGTGTGGACAGGGCAATGAACACTGAAGCTTTCTTT.

Worth noting for this clone: This CDR3 is also generated by other DNA sequences in the sample. V gene TRBV18 combines with J gene TRBJ2-3, with unresolved D. Germline V gene lookup returns CDR1 KGHSH and CDR2 LQKENI. Trimming shortened V by 6 bases and J by 6 bases, and 13 bases separated the two germline ends. The CDR3 has 13 residues. The CDR3 here is CASSPTTADTQYF. CDR3 DNA: TGTGCCAGCTCCCCTACCACGGCGGATACGCAGTATTTT.

This clone was detected a few times. This chain uses TRBV28 with TRBJ1-2; unclear D gene. In germline, CDR1 is MDHEN, CDR2 SYDVKM. Trimming cost V 4 bases and J 2 bases, with 14 bases left between them. This CDR3 has 15 residues. For the CDR3, the DNA is TGTGCCAGCAGTTGGGGAGCAGGCCGGAACTATGGCTACACCTTC. This codes for CASSWGAGRNYGYTF.

This clone has more than one count but fewer than ten. The J gene is TRBJ2-7, the V gene TRBV4-1, with TRBD2 as a possible D gene (6 bases). This CDR3 spans 16 amino acids. V was pared by 0 bases and J by 0 bases, with 12 bases between. Germline CDR1 is MGHRA and CDR2 is YSYEKL. The CDR3 DNA reads as TGCGCCAGCAGCCAAGATACGGCTAGCGTCTCCTACGAGCAGTACTTC. Protein sequence: CASSQDTASVSYEQYF.

This chain links TRBV20-1 with TRBJ2-3; D is undetermined. The ends were cut back, 3 bases at V and 7 bases at J, with 8 bases in the middle. The CDR3 has 11 amino acids. Germline CDR1 is DFQATT and CDR2 is SNEGSKA (reference sequence). The chain's CDR3 is CSARKINTQYF. The CDR3, as DNA: TGCAGTGCTAGGAAGATTAATACGCAGTATTTT.

The chain couples TRBV5-4 to TRBJ2-5; 10 bases are shared with TRBD2. This CDR3 spans 18 amino acids. V trimming: 3 bases; J trimming: 4 bases; junction bases outside the gene matches: 15. The germline V gene has CDR1 SGHNT and CDR2 YYREEE (reference sequence). This CDR3 reads CASSSRLAGGVGRETQYF. CDR3 DNA sequence: TGTGCCAGCAGCTCGCGACTAGCGGGCGGAGTAGGGCGAGAGACCCAGTACTTC.

This clone was seen only a few times. The chain is built from TRBV28 and TRBJ2-2; tentatively, D is TRBD2 (6 bases). Germline V gene sequence: CDR1 MDHEN, CDR2 SYDVKM. The CDR3 spans 14 residues. CDR3 DNA: TGTGTCATTATGGGGGGAGTCAACACCGGGGAGCTGTTTTTT. Its translation is CVIMGGVNTGELFF.

The chain employs TRBV18 and TRBJ2-5, with no clear D. With 0 bases removed from V and 3 bases from J, the gap between germline ends came to 14 bases. This CDR3 is built from 16 residues. Germline CDR1 KGHSH, CDR2 LQKENI. The CDR3 here is CASSPPRGREKETQYF. CDR3 nucleotides: TGTGCCAGCTCACCACCTCGTGGCAGAGAGAAAGAGACCCAGTACTTC.

The chain links TRBV6-6 to TRBJ2-3; no clear D gene. The V end lost 0 bases, the J end lost 8 bases, and 6 bases lay between the germline ends. The CDR3 length is 12 residues. Germline V gene data show CDR1 as MNHNY and CDR2 as SVGAGI (reference sequence). CDR3 nucleotides: TGTGCCAGCAGTTACTCGGCTCCTACGCAGTATTTT. Translation: CASSYSAPTQYF.

This clone was counted between two and nine times. This chain joins TRBV9 and TRBJ2-3; the D is unclear. CDR1 and CDR2 (germline): SGDLS, YYNGEE. Between the trimmed V and J ends, which lost 0 bases and 4 bases, there was a span of 12 bases. CDR3 length equals 15 residues. The CDR3 DNA sequence: TGTGCCAGCAGCGTAGGTGGAGTAGCACCAGATACGCAGTATTTT. It translates to CASSVGGVAPDTQYF.